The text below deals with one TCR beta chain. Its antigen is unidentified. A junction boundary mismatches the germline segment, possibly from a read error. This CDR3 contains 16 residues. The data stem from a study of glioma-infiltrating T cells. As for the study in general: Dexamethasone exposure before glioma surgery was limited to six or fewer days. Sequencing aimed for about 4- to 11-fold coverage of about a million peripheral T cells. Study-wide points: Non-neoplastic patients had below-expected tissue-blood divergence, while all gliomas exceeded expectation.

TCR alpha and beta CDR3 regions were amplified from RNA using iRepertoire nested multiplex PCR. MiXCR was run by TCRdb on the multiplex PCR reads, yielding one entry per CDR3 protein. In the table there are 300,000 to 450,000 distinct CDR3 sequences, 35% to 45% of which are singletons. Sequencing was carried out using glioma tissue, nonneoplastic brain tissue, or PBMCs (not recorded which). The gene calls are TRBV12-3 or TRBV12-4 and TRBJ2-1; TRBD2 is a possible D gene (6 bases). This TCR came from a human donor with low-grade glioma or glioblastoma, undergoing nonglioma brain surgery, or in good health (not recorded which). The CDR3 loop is CASTLVLANSYNEQFF. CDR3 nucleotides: TGTGCCAGCACTTTAGTCCTAGCGAACTCCTACAATGAGCAGTTCTTC.